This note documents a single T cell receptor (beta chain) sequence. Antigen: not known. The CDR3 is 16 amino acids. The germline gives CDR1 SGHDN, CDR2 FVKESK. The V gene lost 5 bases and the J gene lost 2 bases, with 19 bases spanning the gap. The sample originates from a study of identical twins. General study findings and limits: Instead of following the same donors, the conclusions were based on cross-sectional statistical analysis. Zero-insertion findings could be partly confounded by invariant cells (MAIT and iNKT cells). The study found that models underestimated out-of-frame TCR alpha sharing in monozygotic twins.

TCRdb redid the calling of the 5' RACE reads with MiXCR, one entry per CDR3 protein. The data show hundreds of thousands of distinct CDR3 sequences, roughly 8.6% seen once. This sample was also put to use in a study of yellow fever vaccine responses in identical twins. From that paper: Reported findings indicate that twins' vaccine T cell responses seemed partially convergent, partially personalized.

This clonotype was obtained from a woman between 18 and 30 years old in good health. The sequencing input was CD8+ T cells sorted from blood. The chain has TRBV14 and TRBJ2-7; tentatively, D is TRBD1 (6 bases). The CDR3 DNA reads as TGTGCCAGCAGCATCGGGGCGACAGGTAATACCTACGAGCAGTACTTC. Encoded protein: CASSIGATGNTYEQYF.